The clone carrying this T cell receptor beta chain was seen at least ten times. Its matching antigen is unknown. This entry comes from a study of human T cells and chemical hapten exposure. For the study at large: Across the whole study, which lasted 20 to 30 weeks, patients were given diphenylcyclopropenone on the scalp once a week. The study patch tested 0.01% DPC on the upper back and read results at 6 days.

Findings of the study overall: PT1 expanded TCR counts correlated positively with patch test score.

Specified time point: pre-sensitization, week 0. Described treatment: therapeutic diphenylcyclopropenone sensitization with weekly scalp DPC. Unique molecular identifiers were affixed to discrete cDNA molecules within the library. TCRdb reprocessed the RACE reads via MiXCR and lists one record per CDR3 protein. Counted here are more than 70,000 distinct CDR3 sequences, over 6.5% occurring once; the ten biggest clones make up just over 2.5%. The germline gives CDR1 MNHEY, CDR2 SMNVEV (reference sequence). The CDR3 runs 15 residues. The V segment lost 3 bases and the J segment 6 bases; nucleotides outside the gene matches: 10.

Sequenced here: whole blood, sampled in connection with sensitization to the hapten diphenylcyclopropenone (DPC). The chain employs TRBV27 and TRBJ2-7, with 8 bases matching TRBD1. The sequence was obtained from a man in his forties with alopecia areata. Some clones in this sample may be carry-over from other donors' samples. CDR3 bases: TGTGCCAGCAGTTTCTACTCCGGGACAGGAGGCGAGCAGTACTTC. This sequence encodes CASSFYSGTGGEQYF.